This TCR beta chain appears in the sequencing data of a study of cytomegalovirus exposure and HLA in healthy donors. General study results and limits: The classifier was said to identify cytomegalovirus status with high specificity and sensitivity.

The PCR had 60 Vbeta and 13 Jbeta primers. The repertoire was sequenced with immunoSEQ multiplex PCR; TCRdb's copy has only in-frame clones and lacks some. Of about 96,000 clones in the sample, about four fifths were seen once. The CDR3 is 14 amino acids. V lost 1 base to trimming and J lost 3 bases, with 10 bases between them. The germline CDR1 and CDR2 sequences are SGHVS and FNYEAQ. As concerns this clone: Its antigen remains unknown.

The chain uses TRBV7-6 and TRBJ2-7, with D unclear. Sequences were obtained from PBMCs. The sequence derives from a female donor in good health and CMV-seropositive. The CDR3, as DNA: TGTGCCAGCAGCTTAGGAGGAGAGAACTACGAGCAGTACTTC. Translating it yields CASSLGGENYEQYF. Combining the CDR3 with reference TRBV7-6 and TRBJ2-7 gives the whole variable domain GAGVSQSPRYKVTKRGQDVALRCDPISGHVSLYWYRQALGQGPEFLTYFNYEAQQDKSGLPNDRFSAERPEGSISTLTIQRTEQRDSAMYRCASSLGGENYEQYFGPGTRLTVT.